This passage covers 27 T cell receptor beta chains from one sample sequenced in a study of CD8 T cells in ankylosing spondylitis (TCRdb year 2017). Library method: 5' RACE. Sequencing used an Illumina HiSeq 2500. TCRdb reprocessed the public reads (quality trimming at Q25 with fastp, clone calling with MiXCR) and kept in-frame beta chains. Duplicate CDR3 protein sequences are folded into a single record with the most common DNA and genes. A total of about 160,000 distinct CDR3 sequences appear in this sample, 9.8% of them only once. The ten top clones hold roughly 16% of the sample. Material for sequencing was blood, either unsorted or a sorted T cell fraction (not recorded which). All receptors derive from a female donor with ankylosing spondylitis or in good health (not recorded which).

The V call is TRBV6-2 or TRBV6-3, the J call TRBJ2-7, with D tentatively TRBD1 (6 bases). V was clipped by 2 bases and J by 9 bases, with 11 bases between them. The CDR3 has 12 amino acids. Per the germline V gene, CDR1 is MNHEY and CDR2 is SVGEGT. This CDR3 is CASSYQGPGQYF. The CDR3 nucleotides are TGTGCCAGCAGTTACCAGGGGCCGGGGCAGTACTTC.

In its sample, this clonotype was seen a few times. This sequence joins TRBV28 and TRBJ2-6; D ambiguous. The CDR3 contains 13 residues. Trimming left V 6 bases short and J 0 bases short, with 3 bases between. Germline V gene data show CDR1 as MDHEN and CDR2 as SYDVKM. The CDR3 loop is CASRTSGANVLTF. DNA of the CDR3: TGTGCCAGCAGGACCTCTGGGGCCAACGTCCTGACTTTC.

Only a few counts were recorded for this clonotype. CDR3 in amino acids: CASSQESGYEQYF. The DNA of the CDR3 is TGTGCCAGCAGCCAAGAGTCCGGATACGAGCAGTACTTC. The chain carries TRBV3-1 and TRBJ2-7; D is uncertain. The CDR3 loop spans 13 amino acids. Germline V lookup: CDR1 LGHDT, CDR2 YNNKEL (reference sequence). Between the trimmed V and J ends, which lost 0 bases and 4 bases, there was a span of 7 bases.

This clonotype was seen more than once but under ten times. The chain has TRBV28 and TRBJ1-2; D gene unclear. V dropped 2 bases and J dropped 2 bases, with 15 bases sitting between them. Looked up from germline, CDR1 is MDHEN and CDR2 is SYDVKM. There are 16 residues in the CDR3. DNA for the CDR3: TGTGCCAGCAGTTTAAAGGTGGCAGGAACAAACTATGGCTACACCTTC. This gives the protein CASSLKVAGTNYGYTF.

There are many counts of this clonotype. This chain links TRBV28 with TRBJ1-5; D is undetermined. The CDR3 runs 14 residues. The V end lost 2 bases, the J end lost 4 bases, and 9 bases lay between the germline ends. From germline, CDR1 is MDHEN and CDR2 SYDVKM. The CDR3 DNA sequence: TGTGCCAGCAGTTTACGTCTTTCTAATCAGCCCCAGCATTTT. Translating gives CASSLRLSNQPQHF. Based on the CDR3 plus reference TRBV28 and TRBJ1-5, the full variable domain is DVKVTQSSRYLVKRTGEKVFLECVQDMDHENMFWYRQDPGLGLRLIYFSYDVKMKEKGDIPEGYSVSREKKERFSLILESASTNQTSMYLCASSLRLSNQPQHFGDGTRLSIL.

This clonotype was observed at least ten times. This chain connects TRBV15 to TRBJ2-1; a possible D gene is TRBD2 (5 bases). The CDR3 extends over 15 amino acids. V gave up 4 bases and J gave up 7 bases, with 17 bases separating them. The germline gives CDR1 LNHNV, CDR2 YYDKDF (reference sequence). The CDR3 DNA follows: TGTGCCACCAGCACCTACCGGACTCCCCTTAATGAGCAGTTCTTC. It is translated as CATSTYRTPLNEQFF.

This clonotype was counted ten times or more. The V call is TRBV15, the J call TRBJ2-1; D gene ambiguous. V gave up 8 bases and J gave up 1 base, with 12 bases separating them. The germline V gene encodes CDR1 LNHNV and CDR2 YYDKDF (reference sequence). The CDR3 runs to 14 residues. CDR3 sequence reads: CATQLELSYNEQFF. Here the CDR3 DNA reads TGTGCCACCCAGCTGGAGCTATCCTACAATGAGCAGTTCTTC.

The J gene is TRBJ1-4, the V gene TRBV6-1; no clear D. V was shortened by 1 base and J by 0 bases, with 6 bases between the two germline ends. This CDR3 contains 15 residues. The germline V gene encodes CDR1 MNHNS and CDR2 SASEGT. The DNA for the CDR3 is TGTGCCAGCAGTGAAGATAGACCAACTAATGAAAAACTGTTTTTT. It encodes CASSEDRPTNEKLFF.

This CDR3 reads CASSTRVESKGLTDTQYF. CDR3 DNA sequence: TGTGCCAGCAGTACCAGGGTGGAGTCTAAAGGGCTCACAGATACGCAGTATTTT. The V call is TRBV27, the J call TRBJ2-3; TRBD1 might be the D (5 bases). V shed 5 bases and J shed 2 bases, with 23 bases lying between them. The CDR3 length is 18 residues. CDR1 and CDR2 from the germline V gene are MNHEY and SMNVEV (reference sequence).

This clonotype has a handful of counts. V is TRBV2 and J is TRBJ2-7, with D possibly being TRBD2 (5 bases). Deletions cut 8 bases from V and 6 bases from J, with 20 bases between. Germline-derived CDR1 and CDR2 are SNHLY and FYNNEI. The CDR3 is 14 residues long. DNA for the CDR3: TGTGCCAGCCAGCTCCGGGGATCCTACGGCGAGCAGTACTTC. This codes for CASQLRGSYGEQYF.

The CDR3: CASSTGIHYEQYF. The CDR3, as DNA: TGTGCCAGCAGTACAGGGATTCACTACGAGCAGTACTTC. This chain joins TRBV2 and TRBJ2-7; tentatively, D is TRBD1 (6 bases). The CDR3 totals 13 residues. The germline V gene encodes CDR1 SNHLY and CDR2 FYNNEI. Trimming pared 5 bases from V and 3 bases from J, leaving 11 bases between.

This clonotype was counted a few times. The chain employs TRBV5-6 and TRBJ1-6; D is possibly TRBD1 (5 bases). The CDR3 covers 17 residues. Trimming cost V 4 bases and J 0 bases, with 14 bases left between them. The germline gives CDR1 SGHDT, CDR2 YYEEEE. Here the CDR3 DNA reads TGTGCCAGCAGCACGTTGACAGACAGCTCCTATAATTCACCCCTCCACTTT. It is translated as CASSTLTDSSYNSPLHF.

In this sample, this clonotype turned up many times. The CDR3 sequence: CSARDLDLSSYEQYF. The DNA of the CDR3 is TGCAGTGCTAGAGATCTGGATCTTAGCTCCTACGAGCAGTACTTC. The chain is built from TRBV20-1 and TRBJ2-7, with D hard to call. CDR3 length: 15 residues. Trimming stripped 0 bases from V and 0 bases from J, with 12 bases between. Looked up from germline, CDR1 is DFQATT and CDR2 is SNEGSKA (reference sequence).

This clonotype showed up many times. This chain connects TRBV12-5 to TRBJ1-3; 8 bases are shared with TRBD1. J was trimmed by 2 bases and V by 3 bases; bases with no gene match: 6. The CDR3 is 16 residues long. CDR1 LGHNT and CDR2 FRNRAP come from the germline V gene. This chain's CDR3 is CASGFLPTGAGNTIYF. The CDR3 nucleotides read TGTGCTAGTGGTTTCCTCCCGACAGGGGCTGGAAACACCATATATTTT.

Only a few counts were recorded for this clonotype. The chain is built from TRBV9 and TRBJ2-1, with 7 bases fitting TRBD2. Germline assignment: CDR1 SGDLS and CDR2 YYNGEE. The V segment lost 0 bases and the J segment 8 bases; nucleotides outside the gene matches: 11. This CDR3 region has 16 residues. The CDR3 region is CASSVVPGGAGDEQFF. In nucleotides, the CDR3 is TGTGCCAGCAGCGTAGTCCCGGGCGGGGCGGGGGATGAGCAGTTCTTC.

The J gene is TRBJ2-1, the V gene TRBV6-2 or TRBV6-3, with TRBD1 identical over 8 bases. The V segment lost 6 bases and the J segment 9 bases; nucleotides outside the gene matches: 13. CDR3 length: 15 residues. CDR1 is MNHEY and CDR2 is SVGEGT in the germline V gene. The CDR3, as DNA: TGTGCCAGCAGCTCGGACAGGGAAGGTGTATTTGAGCAGTTCTTC. It codes for CASSSDREGVFEQFF.

This clonotype was recorded at least ten times. The chain combines TRBV4-2 with TRBJ2-1; maybe TRBD2 (6 bases). V gave up 4 bases and J gave up 13 bases, with 11 bases separating them. The CDR3 is 11 residues long. The germline V gene encodes CDR1 LGHNA and CDR2 YNFKEQ. The CDR3 bases are TGTGCCAGCAGCCTCGGGACTTTACAGTTCTTC. Protein product: CASSLGTLQFF.

In this sample, this clonotype turned up many times. The V call is TRBV7-9, the J call TRBJ1-5; D ambiguous. V dropped 5 bases and J dropped 0 bases, with 14 bases sitting between them. The germline gives CDR1 SEHNR, CDR2 FQNEAQ (reference sequence). CDR3 size: 16 residues. Written as DNA, the CDR3 is TGTGCCAGCAGCGCAAGTACCCAACTTAGCAATCAGCCCCAGCATTTT. Translated, it gives CASSASTQLSNQPQHF. Together with reference TRBV7-9 and TRBJ1-5, the CDR3 gives the full variable domain: DTGVSQNPRHKITKRGQNVTFRCDPISEHNRLYWYRQTLGQGPEFLTYFQNEAQLEKSRLLSDRFSAERPKGSFSTLEIQRTEQGDSAMYLCASSASTQLSNQPQHFGDGTRLSIL.

This clonotype came up a few times. This chain connects TRBV20-1 to TRBJ2-3; maybe TRBD1 (6 bases). The CDR3 totals 17 residues. CDR1 is DFQATT and CDR2 is SNEGSKA in the germline V gene (reference sequence). Trimming pared 7 bases from V and 2 bases from J, leaving 25 bases between. CDR3 region: CSGIQYVLDSSTDTQYF. The CDR3 nucleotides read TGCAGTGGGATTCAATATGTACTGGACAGTTCCACAGATACGCAGTATTTT.

This chain joins TRBV12-3 or TRBV12-4 and TRBJ1-4; no definite D call. The CDR3 is made up of 15 amino acids. The V gene lost 5 bases and the J gene lost 8 bases, with 18 bases spanning the gap. CDR3 sequence: CASSGRKEPREKLFF. The CDR3 DNA reads TGTGCCAGCAGTGGTCGGAAAGAACCAAGGGAAAAACTGTTTTTT.

The chain employs TRBV12-3 or TRBV12-4 and TRBJ2-3; D gene ambiguous. The CDR3 has 14 residues. Trimming left V 10 bases short and J 2 bases short, with 16 bases between. The CDR3 nucleotides are TGTGCCACCCAACCGCCGTGGGACACAGATACGCAGTATTTT. It codes for CATQPPWDTDTQYF.

In this sample, this clonotype turned up many times. The chain combines TRBV4-1 with TRBJ1-2, with D unclear. The CDR3 is made up of 13 amino acids. V shed 3 bases and J shed 8 bases, with 13 bases lying between them. Germline V lookup: CDR1 MGHRA, CDR2 YSYEKL. CDR3 sequence: CASSHTGSVGYTF. The CDR3 DNA reads TGCGCCAGCAGCCACACTGGCTCGGTCGGCTACACCTTC.

The chain links TRBV4-2 to TRBJ2-2, with D perhaps matching TRBD2 (5 bases). The germline V and J ends were trimmed by 3 bases and 1 base, with 9 bases remaining between them. The CDR3 is 15 residues long. In germline, CDR1 is LGHNA, CDR2 YNFKEQ. CDR3 in DNA: TGTGCCAGCAGCCAGGAGGCTTTGAACACCGGGGAGCTGTTTTTT. Protein sequence: CASSQEALNTGELFF.

This clonotype has a handful of counts. The V call is TRBV28, the J call TRBJ1-1; 8 bases are a match to TRBD1. Germline V gene lookup returns CDR1 MDHEN and CDR2 SYDVKM. The CDR3 contains 16 residues. V shed 3 bases, J shed 5 bases, and the junction held 11 bases outside the gene matches. The CDR3, as DNA: TGTGCCAGCAGTTTGACAGGGGCGAAAGGGTATACTGAAGCTTTCTTT. It specifies CASSLTGAKGYTEAFF. Using reference TRBV28 and TRBJ1-1 for the parts outside the CDR3, the full variable domain is DVKVTQSSRYLVKRTGEKVFLECVQDMDHENMFWYRQDPGLGLRLIYFSYDVKMKEKGDIPEGYSVSREKKERFSLILESASTNQTSMYLCASSLTGAKGYTEAFFGQGTRLTVV.

The rearrangement uses TRBV7-9 and TRBJ1-5, with D unclear. V shed 5 bases and J shed 2 bases, with 7 bases lying between them. This CDR3 is 13 amino acids long. Germline CDR1 is SEHNR and CDR2 is FQNEAQ (reference sequence). CDR3 protein: CASSHGGNQPQHF. The CDR3 DNA reads TGTGCCAGCAGCCACGGGGGCAATCAGCCCCAGCATTTT.

The J gene is TRBJ2-7, the V gene TRBV19, with D unresolved. Germline V gene sequence: CDR1 LNHDA, CDR2 SQIVND (reference sequence). V was clipped by 3 bases and J by 0 bases, with 9 bases between them. The CDR3 is 14 residues long. The CDR3 sequence is CASSMTGSSYEQYF. The CDR3 DNA reads TGTGCCAGTAGTATGACGGGTAGCTCCTACGAGCAGTACTTC.

A few counts support this clonotype. The rearrangement uses TRBV19 and TRBJ2-2; 7 bases fit TRBD1. Germline V gives CDR1 LNHDA, CDR2 SQIVND (reference sequence). The CDR3 is 18 amino acids. V shed 3 bases, J shed 0 bases, and the junction held 10 bases outside the gene matches. Here the CDR3 DNA reads TGTGCCAGTAGTATGGCAGGGGGTCCAACTGCGAACACCGGGGAGCTGTTTTTT. Its translation is CASSMAGGPTANTGELFF.